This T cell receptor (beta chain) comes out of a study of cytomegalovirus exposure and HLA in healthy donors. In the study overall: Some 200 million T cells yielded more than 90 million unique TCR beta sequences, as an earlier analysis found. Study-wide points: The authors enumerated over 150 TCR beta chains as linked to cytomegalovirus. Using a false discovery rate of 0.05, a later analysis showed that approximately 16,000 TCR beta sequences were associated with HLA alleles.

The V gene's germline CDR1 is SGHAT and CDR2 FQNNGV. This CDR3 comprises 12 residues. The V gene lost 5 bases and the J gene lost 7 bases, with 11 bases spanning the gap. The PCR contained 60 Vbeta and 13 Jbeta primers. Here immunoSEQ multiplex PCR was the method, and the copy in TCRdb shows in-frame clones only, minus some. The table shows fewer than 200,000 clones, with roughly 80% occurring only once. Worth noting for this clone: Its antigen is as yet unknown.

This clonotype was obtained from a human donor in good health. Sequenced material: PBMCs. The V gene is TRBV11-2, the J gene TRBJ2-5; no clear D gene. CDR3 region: CASSQESGTQYF. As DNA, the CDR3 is TGTGCCAGCAGCCAAGAGTCGGGGACCCAGTACTTC.